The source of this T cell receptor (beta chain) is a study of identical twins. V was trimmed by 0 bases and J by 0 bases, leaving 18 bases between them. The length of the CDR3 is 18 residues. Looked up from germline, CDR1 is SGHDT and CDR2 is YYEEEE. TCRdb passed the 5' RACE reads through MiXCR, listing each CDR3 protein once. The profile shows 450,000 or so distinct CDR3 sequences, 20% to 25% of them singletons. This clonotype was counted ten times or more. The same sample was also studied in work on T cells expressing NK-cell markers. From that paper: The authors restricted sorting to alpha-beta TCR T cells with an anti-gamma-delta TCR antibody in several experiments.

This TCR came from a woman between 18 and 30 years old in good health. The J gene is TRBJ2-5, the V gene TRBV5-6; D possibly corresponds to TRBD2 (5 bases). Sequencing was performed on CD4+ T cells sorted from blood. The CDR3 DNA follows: TGTGCCAGCAGCTTGGAACTAGAGTTAGTCCGGGACCAAGAGACCCAGTACTTC. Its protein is CASSLELELVRDQETQYF.